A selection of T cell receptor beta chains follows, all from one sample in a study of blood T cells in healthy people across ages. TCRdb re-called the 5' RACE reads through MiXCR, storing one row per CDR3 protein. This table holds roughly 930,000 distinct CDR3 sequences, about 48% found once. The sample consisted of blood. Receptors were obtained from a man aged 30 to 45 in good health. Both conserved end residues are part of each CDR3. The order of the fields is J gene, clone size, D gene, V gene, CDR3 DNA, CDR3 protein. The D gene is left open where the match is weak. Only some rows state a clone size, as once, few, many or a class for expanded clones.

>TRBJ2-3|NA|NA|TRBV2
TGTGCCAGCAGTGTCCGACCGAACCAGGGAGATACGCAGTATTTT
CASSVRPNQGDTQYF
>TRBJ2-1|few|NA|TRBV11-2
TGTGCCAGCAGCGGCCTACGTGGGGGTCCCTACAATGAGCAGTTCTTC
CASSGLRGGPYNEQFF
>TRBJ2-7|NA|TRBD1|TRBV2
TGTGCCAGCAGTGAAGCATGGGACAGGCCTCTCAATGAGCAGTACTTC
CASSEAWDRPLNEQYF
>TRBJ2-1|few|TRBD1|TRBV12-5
TGTGCTAGTGGCCGGGGGACAGGGAACAATGAGCAGTTCTTC
CASGRGTGNNEQFF
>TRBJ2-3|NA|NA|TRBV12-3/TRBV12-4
TGTGCCAGCACTTTAGCGGCTAGCACAGATACGCAGTATTTT
CASTLAASTDTQYF
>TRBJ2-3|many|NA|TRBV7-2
TGTGCCAGCAGCTCATTTGTCGATACGCAGTATTTT
CASSSFVDTQYF
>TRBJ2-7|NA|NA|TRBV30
TGTGCCTGGAGGGCATCCTACGAGCAGTACTTC
CAWRASYEQYF
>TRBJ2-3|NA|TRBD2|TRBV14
TGTGCCAGCAGCCGATGGACTAGCGGGAGGGTCACAGATACGCAGTATTTT
CASSRWTSGRVTDTQYF
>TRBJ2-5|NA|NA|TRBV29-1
TGCAGCGGCCAAGGGGGGCGCCAAGAGACCCAGTACTTC
CSGQGGRQETQYF
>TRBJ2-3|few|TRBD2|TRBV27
TGTGCCAGCAAAACCCAAGCGGGGGGTGTAGATACGCAGTATTTT
CASKTQAGGVDTQYF
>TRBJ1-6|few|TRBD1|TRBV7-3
TGTGCCAGCAGCTTAGGGGACAGGGGCAATTCACCCCTCCACTTT
CASSLGDRGNSPLHF
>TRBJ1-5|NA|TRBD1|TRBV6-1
TGTGCCAGCAGCTGGGGGGGACAGGGGGCAAAACAGCCCCAGCATTTT
CASSWGGQGAKQPQHF
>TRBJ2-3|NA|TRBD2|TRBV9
TGTGCCAGCAGCCCCCGGACTAGCGGCCACACAGATACGCAGTATTTT
CASSPRTSGHTDTQYF
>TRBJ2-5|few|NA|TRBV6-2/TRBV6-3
TGTGCCAGCAGTTTTTCCCCGCGGTGGGGGGTGGAGGAGACCCAGTACTTC
CASSFSPRWGVEETQYF
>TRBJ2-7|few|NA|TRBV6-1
TGTGCCAGCAGTGAAGAAGCTACCGCCTACGAGCAGTACTTC
CASSEEATAYEQYF
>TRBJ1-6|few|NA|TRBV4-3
TGCGCCAGCAGCCAAGAAGGGTTCAATTCACCCCTCCACTTT
CASSQEGFNSPLHF
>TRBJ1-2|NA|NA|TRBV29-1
TGCAGCGTCAATCGGGGAAACCGCTATGGCTACACCTTC
CSVNRGNRYGYTF
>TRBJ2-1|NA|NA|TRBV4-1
TGCGCCAGCAGCCAACGCGGACAGGGAGGGGATGAGCAGTTCTTC
CASSQRGQGGDEQFF
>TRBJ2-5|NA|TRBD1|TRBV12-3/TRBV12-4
TGTGCCAGCACTCAGGGGGCTGAGACCCAGTACTTC
CASTQGAETQYF
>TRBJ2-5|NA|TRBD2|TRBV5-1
TGCGCCAGCAGCATGGGGGGGGGTCAAGGAGAGACCCAGTACTTC
CASSMGGGQGETQYF
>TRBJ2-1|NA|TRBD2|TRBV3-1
TGTGCCACCAAGAGGGGACTATTCGATCACAATGAGCAGTTCTTC
CATKRGLFDHNEQFF
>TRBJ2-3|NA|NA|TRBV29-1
TGCAGCGTTGAGGACCTACGGGGGAAAACAGATACGCAGTATTTT
CSVEDLRGKTDTQYF
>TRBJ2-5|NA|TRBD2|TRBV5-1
TGCGCCAGCAGCAGTAGCGGGGTGTACCAAGAGACCCAGTACTTC
CASSSSGVYQETQYF
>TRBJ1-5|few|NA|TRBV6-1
TGTGCCAGCAGTGCTTTGTATAGCAATCAGCCCCAGCATTTT
CASSALYSNQPQHF
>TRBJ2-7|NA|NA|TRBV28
TGTGCCAGCCAAGGGCCAAAGCAGTACTTC
CASQGPKQYF
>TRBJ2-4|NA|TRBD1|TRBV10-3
TGTGCCATCAGTGGGGACAGGGACTACAATGAGCAGTACTTC
CAISGDRDYNEQYF
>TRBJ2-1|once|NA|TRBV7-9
TGTGCCAGCAGCTTAGCGGAGAAACTTGAGCAGTTCTTC
CASSLAEKLEQFF
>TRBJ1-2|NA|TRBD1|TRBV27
TGTGCCAGCAGTTTATCCTCTCTAGTAGGGACAGGGAAAGGCTACACCTTC
CASSLSSLVGTGKGYTF
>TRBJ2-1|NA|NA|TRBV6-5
TGTGCCAGCAGTTATCAGGGTTGGAAGAATGAGCAGTTCTTC
CASSYQGWKNEQFF